The clone carrying this TCR beta chain was detected many times. The sample comes from a study of T cells in Graves' hyperthyroidism and ophthalmopathy. Progressors' blood was drawn at hyperthyroidism diagnosis, before ophthalmopathy symptoms. The CDR3 is 13 residues long. CDR1 and CDR2 from the germline V gene are LGHDT and YNNKEL (reference sequence). The V gene lost 8 bases and the J gene lost 5 bases, with 12 bases spanning the gap. Amplified TCR beta CDR3 regions derived from RNA transcripts. The TCR CDR3 was amplified in a first-round RT-PCR using the HTBI primer set. TCRdb processed the multiplex PCR reads anew with MiXCR; each CDR3 protein has one entry. The table lists some 600,000 distinct CDR3 sequences, about 15% of them singletons.

This TCR derives from a woman in her 30s with Graves' hyperthyroidism that later progressed to Graves' ophthalmopathy. The chain combines TRBV3-1 with TRBJ1-4, with a possible D match to TRBD1 (6 bases). Input material: blood. This CDR3 reads CASLDSRNEKLFF. DNA of the CDR3: TGTGCCAGCCTGGACAGTCGAAATGAAAAACTGTTTTTT.